This TCR beta chain was recovered during a study of T cells in Graves' hyperthyroidism and ophthalmopathy. About the research overall: The initial diagnosis was the point when peripheral blood was collected, ahead of any treatment.

Under 3 months was the duration of disease in ophthalmopathy patients, who also had a Clinical Activity Score of at least 3 and a NOSPECS grade of at least 4. Diagnosis relied on clinical symptoms, serum thyroxine and TRAb, thyroid ultrasound and orbital computed tomography. Turning to this clonotype: Its antigen is not identified.

RNA transcripts gave rise to amplified TCR beta CDR3 regions. Initially, a first-round RT-PCR of the TCR CDR3 employed the HTBI primer set. One entry per CDR3 protein results from TCRdb running MiXCR on the multiplex PCR reads. Of 600,000 to 650,000 distinct CDR3 sequences in the sample, around 20% were seen once. The germline V gene encodes CDR1 SGHNT and CDR2 YYREEE (reference sequence). Trimming removed 6 bases at V and 3 bases at J, with 15 bases between. The CDR3 runs 14 residues. Notes on the study in general: The majority of expanded thyroid clonotypes above 0.001 also appeared in blood.

The clonotype originates from a man aged 25 to 40 with Graves' ophthalmopathy. Specimen: blood. V is TRBV5-4 and J is TRBJ1-2, with a tentative D call TRBD1 (5 bases). The CDR3 bases are TGTGCCAGCACTCCGTTGGGGGAGGACTATGGCTACACCTTC. Translation: CASTPLGEDYGYTF.